The next 3 T cell receptor beta chains were all read from a single sample in a study of T-cell reconstitution after alpha-beta-depleted transplantation in children. A TCRbeta library incorporating unique molecular identifiers was prepared. TCRdb used MiXCR to reprocess the PCR reads, holding one entry per CDR3 protein. The data show roughly 180,000 distinct CDR3 sequences, 14% to 15% seen once. The material was PBMCs from the stem cell graft donor, obtained from the stem cell graft. The receptors were gathered from a human donor who donated a stem cell graft to a child with acute lymphoblastic leukemia.

The chain links TRBV29-1 to TRBJ2-7, with D maybe TRBD1 (6 bases). The germline gives CDR1 SQVTM, CDR2 ANQGSEA. There are 15 residues in the CDR3. The V end lost 6 bases, the J end lost 2 bases, and 20 bases lay between the germline ends. CDR3 region: CSVPPMDSPAYEQYF. The CDR3 coding sequence is TGCAGCGTCCCGCCCATGGACAGTCCAGCCTACGAGCAGTACTTC.

In this sample, this clonotype turned up many times. V usage is TRBV5-1 and J usage is TRBJ1-1; D not resolved. The CDR3 extends over 14 amino acids. Germline V gene data show CDR1 as SGHRS and CDR2 as YFSETQ. V shed 0 bases and J shed 1 base, with 7 bases lying between them. The CDR3 spells CASSLEPTNTEAFF. In nucleotides, the CDR3 is TGCGCCAGCAGCTTGGAGCCAACGAACACTGAAGCTTTCTTT.

This clonotype was seen ten or more times. The genes are TRBV25-1 and TRBJ1-2, with no clear D. The CDR3 covers 14 residues. Germline assignment: CDR1 MGHDK and CDR2 SYGVNS. The germline V and J ends were trimmed by 3 bases and 4 bases, with 12 bases remaining between them. The CDR3 sequence is CASSDSTVLYGYTF. The CDR3 nucleotides are TGTGCCAGCAGTGACTCAACCGTTCTCTATGGCTACACCTTC.